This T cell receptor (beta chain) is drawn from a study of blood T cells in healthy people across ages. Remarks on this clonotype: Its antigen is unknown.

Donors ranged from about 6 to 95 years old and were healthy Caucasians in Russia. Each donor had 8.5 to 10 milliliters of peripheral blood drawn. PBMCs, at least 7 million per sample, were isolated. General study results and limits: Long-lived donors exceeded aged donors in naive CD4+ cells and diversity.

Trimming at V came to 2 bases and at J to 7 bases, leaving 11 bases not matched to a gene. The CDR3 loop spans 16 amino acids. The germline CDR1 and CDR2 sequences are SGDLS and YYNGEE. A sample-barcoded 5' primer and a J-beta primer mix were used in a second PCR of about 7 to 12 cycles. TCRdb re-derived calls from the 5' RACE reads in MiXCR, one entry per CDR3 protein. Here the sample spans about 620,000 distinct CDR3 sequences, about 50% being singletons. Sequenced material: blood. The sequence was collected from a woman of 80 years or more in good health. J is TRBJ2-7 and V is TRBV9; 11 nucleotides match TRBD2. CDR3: CASSVATSGSSREQYF. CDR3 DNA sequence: TGTGCCAGCAGCGTTGCCACTAGCGGGAGTTCTCGGGAGCAGTACTTC. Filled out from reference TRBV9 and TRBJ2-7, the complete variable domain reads DSGVTQTPKHLITATGQRVTLRCSPRSGDLSVYWYQQSLDQGLQFLIQYYNGEERAKGNILERFSAQQFPDLHSELNLSSLELGDSALYFCASSVATSGSSREQYFGPGTRLTVT.